This TCR beta chain stems from a study of blood T cell repertoires in COVID-19. Study background: The origin of the acute and convalescent COVID-19 samples was the United States, Italy and Spain.

In the authors' methods: The authors estimated nucleated cell counts from reference gene primer amplification. Sequenced by immunoSEQ multiplex PCR; TCRdb stores in-frame clones only, minus some. V, J and clone size are taken as reported in that table, and D and trimming were inferred from the DNA itself. The top ten hold 4.4% of the sample, which has 90,000 to 100,000 clones, roughly 80% seen once. The CDR3 has 15 residues. Germline V gene data show CDR1 as LNHDA and CDR2 as SQIVND (reference sequence). Trimming removed 6 bases from V and 4 bases from J; junction bases left unmatched: 6. This receptor was obtained from a man between 60 and 75 years old with acute or convalescent COVID-19. The chain is built from TRBV19 and TRBJ2-5; 12 nucleotides line up with TRBD2. The specimen sequenced was peripheral blood. CDR3 in DNA: TGTGCCAGTAGCCCTAGCGGGGGGGCCTCAGAGACCCAGTACTTC. It yields the protein CASSPSGGASETQYF.